One sample yielded the 12 T cell receptor beta chains listed below, sequenced in a study of T cells in localized non-small cell lung cancer. TCRdb's copy holds only in-frame clones and misses some; the assay was immunoSEQ multiplex PCR. The sample holds roughly 40,000 clones; 81% are singletons and the top ten take about 7%. The sequences come from peripheral blood mononuclear cells, collected before any cancer treatment. The receptors shown here come from a male donor aged 60 or older with stage II lung adenocarcinoma.

The chain carries TRBV30 and TRBJ2-5, with 8 bases lining up with TRBD2. Germline V gives CDR1 GTSNPN, CDR2 SVGIG (reference sequence). V trimming: 1 base; J trimming: 4 bases; junction bases outside the gene matches: 14. The CDR3 sequence is 17 residues long. The CDR3 coding sequence is TGTGCCTGGAGTGCACTTTCGGGACTAGTCGCCTCAGAGACCCAGTACTTC. This codes for CAWSALSGLVASETQYF.

The genes are TRBV28 and TRBJ1-2, with 7 bases aligning to TRBD1. CDR1 and CDR2 from the germline V gene are MDHEN and SYDVKM. CDR3 length: 14 residues. V lost 5 bases and J lost 4; bases outside the gene matches: 7. CDR3 amino acids: CASSRQGPVYGYTF. DNA of the CDR3: TGTGCCAGCAGTCGACAGGGACCTGTCTATGGCTACACCTTC.

By sample fraction, this clone is medium-sized. The chain employs TRBV5-1 and TRBJ1-2; TRBD1 matches at 7 bases. CDR3 length: 15 residues. Germline CDR1 reads SGHRS; CDR2 reads YFSETQ. V lost 4 bases, J lost 4 bases, and 10 bases stayed unmatched. The CDR3 DNA reads TGCGCCAGCAGCCCCGAGGGTCCAGGGGGCTATGGCTACACCTTC. Amino acids: CASSPEGPGGYGYTF.

This chain joins TRBV5-1 and TRBJ2-2, with 9 nucleotides matching TRBD1. The CDR3 is 16 residues long. The germline V gene has CDR1 SGHRS and CDR2 YFSETQ. Losses at the gene ends were 2 bases for V and 0 bases for J; bases not matched to a gene: 2. In DNA, the CDR3 is TGCGCCAGCAGCTTCCGGACAGGGGCGAACACCGGGGAGCTGTTTTTT. Amino acids: CASSFRTGANTGELFF.

The J gene is TRBJ2-1, the V gene TRBV5-4; no reliable D call. There are 15 residues in the CDR3. In germline, CDR1 is SGHNT, CDR2 YYREEE (reference sequence). V lost 0 bases and J lost 0, with 7 bases in between. CDR3 sequence: CASSLGAASYNEQFF. CDR3 DNA: TGTGCCAGCAGCTTGGGGGCAGCCTCCTACAATGAGCAGTTCTTC.

The chain combines TRBV5-4 with TRBJ2-1; 8 bases are shared with TRBD2. Germline lookup yields CDR1 SGHNT and CDR2 YYREEE (reference sequence). The CDR3 contains 14 residues. V trimming: 1 base; J trimming: 7 bases; junction bases outside the gene matches: 4. This CDR3 is CASSLRGGPNEQFF. In DNA form, the CDR3 reads TGTGCCAGCAGCTTGCGGGGGGGCCCTAATGAGCAGTTCTTC.

This chain uses TRBV2 with TRBJ2-7, with no clear D. CDR1 is SNHLY, CDR2 FYNNEI, per germline. V was clipped by 8 bases and J by 7 bases, with 12 bases between them. The CDR3 is made up of 11 amino acids. CDR3 in DNA: TGTGCCAGCTCAACGACGGCGGAGCAGTACTTC. Translating gives CASSTTAEQYF.

The chain joins TRBV7-8 to TRBJ1-3, with D perhaps TRBD1 (6 bases). CDR1 is SGHVS and CDR2 is FQNEAQ in the germline V gene. This CDR3 has 15 residues. V lost 3 bases to trimming and J lost 2 bases, with 11 bases between them. This CDR3 is CASSFGRGAGNTIYF. CDR3 sequence (DNA): TGTGCCAGCAGCTTTGGCAGGGGAGCTGGAAACACCATATATTTT.

This chain connects TRBV7-9 to TRBJ2-1, with TRBD2 matching 10 bases. V lost 0 bases, J lost 7 bases, and 3 bases stayed unmatched. The CDR3 extends over 15 amino acids. Germline lookup yields CDR1 SEHNR and CDR2 FQNEAQ (reference sequence). The CDR3 DNA sequence: TGTGCCAGCAGCTTAGCTAGCGGGGGGAGGAATGAGCAGTTCTTC. This codes for CASSLASGGRNEQFF.

The chain joins TRBV29-1 to TRBJ2-1; 7 bases agree with TRBD2. Germline V lookup: CDR1 SQVTM, CDR2 ANQGSEA. The CDR3 extends over 14 amino acids. V shed 7 bases and J 1 base; nucleotides not matched to a gene: 7. CDR3 bases: TGCAGCGGCTACCTAGCGGAGTCCTACAATGAGCAGTTCTTC. Residues: CSGYLAESYNEQFF.

The rearrangement uses TRBV4-3 and TRBJ1-2; tentative D call: TRBD1 (5 bases). Germline CDR1 is LGHNA and CDR2 is YSLEER. The ends were cut back, 0 bases at V and 4 bases at J, with 12 bases in the middle. The CDR3 totals 15 residues. The CDR3 DNA reads as TGCGCCAGCAGCCAAGAAGCGAGGGGTAGCTATGGCTACACCTTC. Its protein is CASSQEARGSYGYTF.

The V and J genes are TRBV28 and TRBJ2-7, with TRBD2 identical over 7 bases. V lost 3 bases, J lost 2 bases, and 1 base stayed unmatched. CDR1 is MDHEN and CDR2 is SYDVKM in the germline V gene. The CDR3 spans 13 residues. The CDR3 sequence is CASSLGGPYEQYF. The DNA of the CDR3 is TGTGCCAGCAGTTTGGGAGGGCCCTACGAGCAGTACTTC.